This T cell receptor (beta chain) was observed in a study of cytomegalovirus exposure and HLA in healthy donors (dated by TCRdb to the late 2010s). Background for the entire study: The 650 to 750 repertoires of the first cohort and the 120 validation repertoires were produced on the same platform, according to a later analysis. The study aimed to test whether cataloging public T cell receptors could reveal signatures of past pathogen exposure. Besides the first cohort of roughly 640 subjects, a separate validation cohort made up of 90 to 150 different subjects was used. To predict cytomegalovirus infection status, the study combined high-throughput TCR immunosequencing, statistical association of individual TCRs with disease status, and machine learning.

Points the paper makes about the study in general: The authors suggested that the approach could potentially be extended to other disease states and immunological phenotypes. In the study, approximately 150 TCR beta chains were listed as associated with cytomegalovirus. All 120 or so repertoires were used to score co-occurrence in the validation cohort in a later analysis, because that analysis had no HLA typing for the cohort. The classifier was reported to diagnose cytomegalovirus status with high specificity and sensitivity in both the original and validation cohorts. Most TCR sequences were observed very rarely across donors, whereas some public TCRs were present in many individuals. Three of the identified cytomegalovirus-associated TCR beta chains were confirmed in vitro to be specific for cytomegalovirus antigens. Of the cluster scores, roughly 95% were above 0 in a later analysis, which found that TCRs clustered in the first cohort also tended to co-occur in the 120 validation repertoires.

As concerns this clone: Its antigen specificity is not known. No base-level quality is on record; no much larger clone is a single base apart.

Library construction relied on the immunoSEQ multiplex PCR assay. The paper's data handling went like this. A statistical classification framework was built to diagnose cytomegalovirus status from the catalog of TCR beta chain sequences. Held by TCRdb, this immuneACCESS table contains in-frame sequences only and omits some clones. Under half of the omission traces to an unresolved V gene where checked; the cause of the rest is unknown. The DNA gave D and trimming, while V, J and clone size come from that table. The sample table holds about 120,000 clones, of which more than 75% were seen once. The ten largest make up 1.4% of the sample. Separate from the roughly 650-subject first cohort, the validation cohort of about 120 subjects was the group to which the donors belonged. Ends trimmed: V by 3 bases, J by 2 bases; bases unmatched to a gene: 3. The CDR3, from cysteine to phenylalanine, totals 15 residues. Only the CDR3 region is kept as DNA, spanning 45 bases read in frame from base 1. Per the germline V gene (reference sequence), MNHEY is the CDR1 and SMNVEV is the CDR2.

The sequence joins TRBV27 to TRBJ2-3; 9 bases in between match TRBD2. The sequence was obtained from a woman aged 25 to 39 in good health and CMV-seropositive. The sample taken for sequencing was PBMCs. CDR3 protein: CASSLAGGPTDTQYF. The DNA sequence is TGTGCCAGCAGTTTGGCGGGAGGGCCCACAGATACGCAGTATTTT.